The present entry profiles one T cell receptor beta chain with its context. Its antigen is unknown. These data come from a study of shared clonotypes between healthy human individuals. Several immunoSEQ 96-well plates shared each subset's DNA, each plate a replicate. Unsorted PBMC replicate PCRs drew on about 280 ng DNA, representing some 28,000 T cell genomes. Authors' processing steps: ImmunoSEQ output lacked quality scores and full-length reads, limiting matched filtering. Sequencing used immunoSEQ multiplex PCR; TCRdb keeps in-frame clones, though not all of them. V, J and clone size reflect that table, while D and trimming were determined from the DNA. This sample has about 500,000 clones; 75% to 80% occur once, and the top ten carry around 11%. General observations from the study: A limitation of the genetic and exposure-history diversity represented arose from few donors.

Germline values: CDR1 MGHDK, CDR2 SYGVNS. The CDR3 runs 15 residues. Germline trimming cut 4 bases from V and 3 bases from J; bases unmatched to any gene: 5. This TCR came from a woman between 40 and 50 years old in good health. Some clones in this sample may be carry-over from other donors' samples. Sequencing was carried out using PBMCs. The genes are TRBV25-1 and TRBJ1-4, with 7 bases that match TRBD1. CDR3 in DNA: TGTGCCAGCAGTGTCCTACAGGGGTCTAATGAAAAACTGTTTTTT. It specifies CASSVLQGSNEKLFF.